What follows are 8 T cell receptor beta chains derived from one specimen sequenced in a study of T cell clones after liver transplantation. Measured with immunoSEQ multiplex PCR; TCRdb has only the in-frame clones, and not every one. The repertoire includes about 7,900 clones, approximately 80% of them detected once, and 41% sits in the top ten. The sequences come from CD8+ T cells from blood, collected before liver transplant. Every receptor here comes from a human donor who received a liver transplant.

CDR3 bases: TGTGCCAGCAGCTTGCGGGTCCCCATTAATGAAAAACTGTTTTTT. Translation gives CASSLRVPINEKLFF. The chain uses TRBV5-6 and TRBJ1-4; D remains unclear. The CDR3 has 15 residues. Germline V gene data show CDR1 as SGHDT and CDR2 as YYEEEE. V was pared by 1 base and J by 4 bases, with 11 bases between.

The chain employs TRBV7-9 and TRBJ1-4, with D possibly TRBD1 on 5 matching bases. V was clipped by 0 bases and J by 3 bases, with 14 bases between them. The germline V gene has CDR1 SEHNR and CDR2 FQNEAQ (reference sequence). This CDR3 has 17 residues. The DNA of the CDR3 is TGTGCCAGCAGCTTAGCGAGTTTAGGACAAGCTAATGAAAAACTGTTTTTT. Translated: CASSLASLGQANEKLFF. Full variable domain (outside the CDR3, taken from reference TRBV7-9 and TRBJ1-4): DTGVSQNPRHKITKRGQNVTFRCDPISEHNRLYWYRQTLGQGPEFLTYFQNEAQLEKSRLLSDRFSAERPKGSFSTLEIQRTEQGDSAMYLCASSLASLGQANEKLFFGSGTQLSVL.

The chain is built from TRBV4-2 and TRBJ1-2, with TRBD1 identical over 8 bases. CDR1 and CDR2 from the germline V gene are LGHNA and YNFKEQ. V shed 3 bases, J shed 5 bases, and the junction held 5 bases outside the gene matches. The CDR3 is made up of 14 amino acids. The CDR3 DNA sequence: TGTGCCAGCAGCCACCAACAGGGGGATTATGGCTACACCTTC. It translates to CASSHQQGDYGYTF.

By proportion, this clone is large. The chain employs TRBV27 and TRBJ2-2, with a weak D call TRBD2 (6 bases). This CDR3 comprises 13 residues. V lost 3 bases, J lost 4 bases, and 6 bases lay in between. The germline V gene encodes CDR1 MNHEY and CDR2 SMNVEV (reference sequence). CDR3 loop: CASSLGGTGELFF. The CDR3 bases are TGTGCCAGCAGTTTGGGGGGCACCGGGGAGCTGTTTTTT.

The chain has TRBV6-5 and TRBJ1-5, with D unclear. Germline CDR1 reads MNHEY; CDR2 reads SVGAGI. This CDR3 spans 14 amino acids. V was pared by 6 bases and J by 2 bases, with 11 bases between. CDR3 sequence: CASRAHSGNQPQHF. The CDR3 DNA reads as TGTGCCAGCAGAGCTCACAGTGGCAATCAGCCCCAGCATTTT.

This chain links TRBV28 with TRBJ1-6, with D maybe TRBD1 (5 bases). Trimming took 6 bases from V and 7 from J, leaving 13 bases between them. This CDR3 contains 14 residues. Looked up from germline, CDR1 is MDHEN and CDR2 is SYDVKM. CDR3 residues: CASRQGLLNSPLHF. CDR3 nucleotides: TGTGCCAGCAGGCAGGGATTGTTGAATTCACCCCTCCACTTT.

The rearrangement uses TRBV4-1 and TRBJ2-7, with a tentative D call TRBD2 (5 bases). From germline, CDR1 is MGHRA and CDR2 YSYEKL. The CDR3 spans 13 residues. Trimming removed 1 base at V and 2 bases at J, with 6 bases between. CDR3 sequence (DNA): TGCGCCAGCAGCCAAGGACTACCCTACGAGCAGTACTTC. Its protein is CASSQGLPYEQYF.

For the CDR3, the DNA is TGTGCCAGCAGATCGGGACAGGCCTTAATCCAAAATTCACCCCTCCACTTT. It specifies CASRSGQALIQNSPLHF. The gene calls are TRBV27 and TRBJ1-6; TRBD1 agrees at 8 bases. The V segment lost 6 bases and the J segment 7 bases; nucleotides outside the gene matches: 14. The CDR3 is made up of 17 amino acids. CDR1 MNHEY and CDR2 SMNVEV come from the germline V gene (reference sequence).